The 17 T cell receptor beta chains listed next were all sequenced from one sample in a study of cytomegalovirus exposure and HLA in healthy donors. Produced via immunoSEQ multiplex PCR; TCRdb's table is partial and in-frame only. The sample lists 80,000 to 100,000 clones; approximately 91% were seen once. Source material: PBMCs. Source of these receptors: a man aged 30 to 39 in good health and CMV-seronegative.

The chain combines TRBV28 with TRBJ2-2; 7 nucleotides align to TRBD1. The ends lost 9 bases at V and 6 bases at J; junction bases unmatched: 13. The germline V gene has CDR1 MDHEN and CDR2 SYDVKM. The CDR3 has 15 residues. Here the CDR3 DNA reads TGTGCCAGTAGCCGACAGGGATCTTTTGCCGGGGAGCTGTTTTTT. Residues: CASSRQGSFAGELFF.

This sequence joins TRBV18 and TRBJ2-1; 10 nucleotides agree with TRBD1. The CDR3 is 18 amino acids. The J segment lost 9 bases and the V segment lost 1 base, leaving 15 bases of the junction unmatched. CDR1 and CDR2 from the germline V gene are KGHSH and LQKENI. The CDR3 DNA is TGTGCCAGCTCACCACAACAAGCGGACAGGGGGTTTTATAGTGAGCAGTTCTTC. As protein: CASSPQQADRGFYSEQFF.

V usage is TRBV9 and J usage is TRBJ1-4; weak D call: TRBD1 (6 bases). This CDR3 contains 13 residues. Deletions cut 2 bases from V and 11 bases from J, with 13 bases between. CDR1 and CDR2 from the germline V gene are SGDLS and YYNGEE. Written as DNA, the CDR3 is TGTGCCAGCAGCGTCCTGCAGGGGTCGAAACTGTTTTTT. Amino acid sequence: CASSVLQGSKLFF. The variable domain in full, with the rest retrieved from reference TRBV9 and TRBJ1-4, is DSGVTQTPKHLITATGQRVTLRCSPRSGDLSVYWYQQSLDQGLQFLIQYYNGEERAKGNILERFSAQQFPDLHSELNLSSLELGDSALYFCASSVLQGSKLFFGSGTQLSVL.

The chain recombines TRBV11-2 with TRBJ1-4; TRBD1 aligns across 8 bases. Germline CDR1 is SGHAT and CDR2 is FQNNGV. Trimming cost V 3 bases and J 8 bases; bases outside gene matches: 2. The CDR3 has 13 amino acids. This CDR3 is CASSFGQGEKLFF. The CDR3, as DNA: TGTGCCAGCAGCTTCGGACAGGGCGAAAAACTGTTTTTT.

V usage is TRBV5-1 and J usage is TRBJ1-4; the D gene is possibly TRBD1 (5 bases). V gave up 1 base and J gave up 0 bases, with 10 bases separating them. Germline values: CDR1 SGHRS, CDR2 YFSETQ. The CDR3 contains 16 residues. The CDR3 sequence: CASSLPGGATNEKLFF. CDR3 sequence (DNA): TGCGCCAGCAGCTTGCCGGGGGGAGCAACTAATGAAAAACTGTTTTTT.

This sequence joins TRBV7-8 and TRBJ2-7, with D perhaps matching TRBD1 (5 bases). V gave up 2 bases and J gave up 6 bases, with 17 bases separating them. This CDR3 has 15 amino acids. Germline V CDR1 and CDR2: SGHVS, FQNEAQ. This CDR3 reads CASSLIRDPVSEQYF. In DNA, the CDR3 is TGTGCCAGCAGCTTAATCAGGGATCCGGTAAGCGAGCAGTACTTC.

The chain recombines TRBV5-5 with TRBJ2-1, with TRBD1 matching over 10 bases. With 4 bases clipped from V and 4 bases from J, the junction kept 5 bases outside the gene matches. The germline CDR1 and CDR2 sequences are SGHKS and YYEKEE (reference sequence). This CDR3 has 15 residues. The CDR3: CASSPRQGAYNEQFF. CDR3 coding DNA: TGTGCCAGCAGCCCTAGACAGGGGGCTTACAATGAGCAGTTCTTC.

This clone was seen a handful of times. This chain joins TRBV27 and TRBJ1-5, with D hard to call. CDR1 and CDR2 (germline): MNHEY, SMNVEV (reference sequence). The CDR3 consists of 12 residues. The V and J ends lost 6 bases and 1 base respectively, with 4 bases between them. CDR3 nucleotides: TGTGCCAGCAGGGGCAGCAATCAGCCCCAGCATTTT. Translating gives CASRGSNQPQHF.

With respect to this clone: The same CDR3 can be traced to other DNA sequences in this sample. The CDR3 is CASSLGLSYEQYF. DNA of the CDR3: TGTGCCAGCAGTTTAGGACTCTCCTACGAGCAGTACTTC. This sequence joins TRBV28 and TRBJ2-7; tentatively, D is TRBD2 (5 bases). Germline V lookup: CDR1 MDHEN, CDR2 SYDVKM. The CDR3 sequence is 13 residues long. V was pared by 2 bases and J by 0 bases, with 5 bases between.

V and J are TRBV19 and TRBJ2-5; the match to TRBD1 covers 7 bases. V lost 3 bases, J lost 14 bases, and 12 bases stayed unmatched. Germline V gives CDR1 LNHDA, CDR2 SQIVND (reference sequence). This CDR3 has 13 amino acids. For the CDR3, the DNA is TGTGCCAGTAGTATTAAAGTTGGGACAGCTCATTACTTC. Amino acid sequence: CASSIKVGTAHYF. The full variable domain, its missing parts supplied by reference TRBV19 and TRBJ2-5, is DGGITQSPKYLFRKEGQNVTLSCEQNLNHDAMYWYRQDPGQGLRLIYYSQIVNDFQKGDIAEGYSVSREKKESFPLTVTSAQKNPTAFYLCASSIKVGTAHYFGPGTRLLVL.

V is TRBV7-6 and J is TRBJ2-3, with 7 bases identical to TRBD2. Per the germline V gene, CDR1 is SGHVS and CDR2 is FNYEAQ. The V gene end was trimmed by 8 bases and the J gene end by 0 bases; junction bases not matched to a gene: 8. CDR3 size: 15 residues. DNA of the CDR3: TGTGCCAGCTTGATGGGGGGGACCAGCACAGATACGCAGTATTTT. It specifies CASLMGGTSTDTQYF.

The CDR3 coding sequence is TGTGCCTGGAGTGTTGGTGGCGGGAGGGCCGGGGAGCAGTTCTTC. This encodes CAWSVGGGRAGEQFF. The rearrangement joins TRBV30 to TRBJ2-1, with TRBD2 matching over 9 bases. The CDR3 sequence is 15 residues long. Per the germline V gene, CDR1 is GTSNPN and CDR2 is SVGIG (reference sequence). With V trimmed by 0 bases and J by 10 bases, 10 bases remained unmatched.

The chain employs TRBV7-2 and TRBJ2-7, with 10 bases fitting TRBD2. CDR1 and CDR2 (germline): SGHTA, FQGNSA. The junction had 16 bases not matched to a gene; V was cut back by 6 bases and J by 2 bases. CDR3 length equals 18 residues. CDR3 amino acids: CASRVPLASGGEPYEQYF. CDR3 nucleotides: TGTGCCAGCAGGGTCCCGTTGGCTAGCGGGGGAGAGCCCTACGAGCAGTACTTC.

The chain is built from TRBV10-1 and TRBJ1-1; TRBD1 aligns across 8 bases. CDR1 WNHNN and CDR2 SYGVQD come from the germline V gene (reference sequence). The CDR3 spans 13 residues. V shed 5 bases, J shed 4 bases, and the junction held 3 bases outside the gene matches. DNA of the CDR3: TGCGCCAGCAGTCGAACAGGGGGCACTGAAGCTTTCTTT. Protein: CASSRTGGTEAFF.

This clone has a single count. V gene TRBV5-4 combines with J gene TRBJ2-7, with D uncertain. There are 14 residues in the CDR3. Between the trimmed V and J ends, which lost 4 bases and 5 bases, there was a span of 16 bases. The V gene's germline CDR1 is SGHNT and CDR2 YYREEE (reference sequence). CDR3 sequence reads: CASSPPLGSNEQYF. The DNA for the CDR3 is TGTGCCAGCAGCCCTCCTCTTGGTAGCAACGAGCAGTACTTC.

The rearrangement uses TRBV5-1 and TRBJ2-7; tentatively, D is TRBD1 (5 bases). The V gene's germline CDR1 is SGHRS and CDR2 YFSETQ. The CDR3 spans 14 residues. Trimming shortened V by 1 base and J by 1 base, and 9 bases separated the two germline ends. CDR3 sequence: CASSLSKGSYEQYF. The CDR3 DNA is TGCGCCAGCAGCTTGAGTAAGGGGTCCTACGAGCAGTACTTC.

The chain links TRBV5-4 to TRBJ2-7; TRBD2 aligns across 11 bases. The CDR3 loop spans 14 amino acids. V lost 4 bases and J lost 3; bases outside the gene matches: 3. Germline CDR1 and CDR2: SGHNT and YYREEE (reference sequence). The CDR3 DNA is TGTGCCAGCAGCCCCGGGACTAGCGGCTACGAGCAGTACTTC. Encoded protein: CASSPGTSGYEQYF.